This TCR beta chain was retrieved from a study of T cells in narcolepsy. At the level of the study: Donors had narcolepsy type 1 or type 2, or were healthy controls. Study-level findings and limits: Healthy controls reportedly lacked the autoreactive clonotypes serially found in patients' blood. Autoreactive HCRT-specific and TRIB2-specific clonotypes were marked in same-patient CSF-versus-blood CD4+ comparisons. In some patient and control memory CD4+ samples, autoreactive clones were absent.

This clone appeared once. Its specificity is not known. Repertoires were generated with immunoSEQ multiplex PCR, while TCRdb's copy carries only in-frame clones and drops some. The sample includes over 25,000 clones, over 65% of them seen just once. Between the trimmed V and J ends, which lost 1 base and 4 bases, there was a span of 11 bases. This CDR3 has 14 residues. Germline lookup yields CDR1 SGHNT and CDR2 YYREEE (reference sequence). This clonotype was obtained from a human donor in good health. Source material: memory (CD45RA-) CD4+ T cells from blood. The V and J genes are TRBV5-4 and TRBJ1-2, with D possibly TRBD1 on 5 matching bases. CDR3 amino acids: CASSLKRGAYGYTF. The CDR3 DNA sequence: TGTGCCAGCAGCTTGAAAAGGGGCGCCTATGGCTACACCTTC. The whole variable domain, filled in from reference TRBV5-4 and TRBJ1-2, reads ETGVTQSPTHLIKTRGQQVTLRCSSQSGHNTVSWYQQALGQGPQFIFQYYREEENGRGNFPPRFSGLQFPNYSSELNVNALELDDSALYLCASSLKRGAYGYTFGSGTRLTVV.